A single sample is the source of the 5 T cell receptor beta chains below, sequenced in a study of blood T cell repertoires in COVID-19. Clones were sequenced by immunoSEQ multiplex PCR, and TCRdb holds only the in-frame ones, with some missing. Of 300,000 to 400,000 clones listed, 80% to 90% are singletons. The sample taken for sequencing was peripheral blood. These receptors were taken from a woman in her thirties with COVID-19, enrolled during active disease.

The chain uses TRBV10-3 and TRBJ2-5, with D possibly matching TRBD2 (5 bases). The germline V gene has CDR1 ENHRY and CDR2 SYGVKD. The V and J ends lost 2 bases and 1 base respectively, with 11 bases between them. The CDR3 is 15 amino acids. CDR3 nucleotide sequence: TGTGCCATCAGTGAGGGGAAAGGGAGCCAAGAGACCCAGTACTTC. Amino acid sequence: CAISEGKGSQETQYF.

The chain joins TRBV5-8 to TRBJ1-5; the D gene is possibly TRBD1 (5 bases). The germline CDR1 and CDR2 sequences are SGHTS and YDEGEE. This CDR3 has 13 amino acids. V was cut by 2 bases and J by 4 bases, with 7 bases left in between. CDR3 protein: CASSFRQNQPQHF. In DNA form, the CDR3 reads TGTGCCAGCAGCTTTAGACAGAATCAGCCCCAGCATTTT.

J is TRBJ1-2 and V is TRBV7-2; tentatively, D is TRBD1 (6 bases). V lost 6 bases and J 2 bases, leaving 13 bases between the germline ends. Per germline, CDR1 SGHTA and CDR2 FQGNSA. The CDR3 has 14 residues. The CDR3 coding sequence is TGTGCCAGCAGGGGGGGGCTAGCGAACTATGGCTACACCTTC. Translation gives CASRGGLANYGYTF. Based on the CDR3 plus reference TRBV7-2 and TRBJ1-2, the full variable domain is GAGVSQSPSNKVTEKGKDVELRCDPISGHTALYWYRQSLGQGLEFLIYFQGNSAPDKSGLPSDRFSAERTGGSVSTLTIQRTQQEDSAVYLCASRGGLANYGYTFGSGTRLTVV.

This chain connects TRBV6-5 to TRBJ2-7, with 7 bases that match TRBD2. From germline, CDR1 is MNHEY and CDR2 SVGAGI. This CDR3 is built from 15 residues. Trimming cost V 2 bases and J 2 bases; bases outside gene matches: 6. The CDR3 DNA reads as TGTGCCAGCAGTTACGTCGGACTAGAGACCTACGAGCAGTACGTC. Amino acids: CASSYVGLETYEQYV.

The genes are TRBV28 and TRBJ1-4; TRBD1 might be the D (6 bases). CDR1 and CDR2 from the germline V gene are MDHEN and SYDVKM. Between the trimmed V and J ends, which lost 7 bases and 6 bases, there was a span of 15 bases. CDR3 length equals 14 residues. This CDR3 is CASKVGGLDEKLFF. The DNA of the CDR3 is TGTGCCAGCAAGGTCGGGGGGCTAGATGAAAAACTGTTTTTT.